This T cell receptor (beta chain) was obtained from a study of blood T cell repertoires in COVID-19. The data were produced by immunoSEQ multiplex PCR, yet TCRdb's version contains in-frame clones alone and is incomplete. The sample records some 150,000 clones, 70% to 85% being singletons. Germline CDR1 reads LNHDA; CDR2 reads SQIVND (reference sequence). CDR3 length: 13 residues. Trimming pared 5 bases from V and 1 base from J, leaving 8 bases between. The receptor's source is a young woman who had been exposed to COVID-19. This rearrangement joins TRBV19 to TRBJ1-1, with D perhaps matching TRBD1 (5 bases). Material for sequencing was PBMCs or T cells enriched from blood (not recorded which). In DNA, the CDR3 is TGTGCCAGTAGTCCCGGACAGAACACTGAAGCTTTCTTT. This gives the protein CASSPGQNTEAFF.